This TCR beta chain was found in a study of T cell responses to AZD1222 COVID-19 vaccine. On the study more broadly: Second-dose timings of about 4 or about 12 weeks were pooled. Study-level points and caveats: Spike-wide vaccine-associated CD4 TCRs dominated at 160-218 and 743-854. Scientists sampled the repertoires only once the peak T cell response had passed. The sample set comprised mostly white British donors with more females, and clonal diversity was possibly underestimated.

Trimming stripped 0 bases from V and 2 bases from J, with 6 bases between. The CDR3 has 14 residues. Germline V gene sequence: CDR1 SGHNT, CDR2 YYREEE (reference sequence). Regarding this clone: Its antigen is as yet unknown.

TCRdb's copy holds only in-frame clones and misses some; the assay was immunoSEQ multiplex PCR. Among about 74,000 clones listed, roughly 89% were seen once. The genes are TRBV5-4 and TRBJ1-5, with no clear D. The sequence was obtained from an adult in good health. The specimen comprised peripheral blood, sampled on day 0 of AZD1222 vaccination. DNA for the CDR3: TGTGCCAGCAGCTTGGACGGGGGCAATCAGCCCCAGCATTTT. It specifies CASSLDGGNQPQHF.